This is a list of T cell receptor beta chains from one sample in a study of CD8+ T cells in alopecia areata. Some clones are missing from TCRdb's copy, which holds only in-frame ones; the method was immunoSEQ multiplex PCR. Here the sample spans under 150,000 clones, 62% being singletons. Sequenced sample: CD8+ T cells sorted from blood. The receptors come from a human donor in good health. Both conserved end residues are part of each CDR3. The order of the fields is V gene, J gene, D gene, clone size, CDR3 protein, CDR3 DNA. A D gene is named only where the DNA matches it firmly. A row's size may be missing; if present it is once, few, many or a size class.

>TRBV7-3|TRBJ2-5|TRBD1|-
CASSLTTGGGETQYF
TGTGCCAGCAGCTTAACAACAGGGGGAGGAGAGACCCAGTACTTC
>TRBV28|TRBJ2-4|TRBD1|-
CASSDPQGFIQYF
TGTGCCAGCAGCGATCCACAGGGGTTCATTCAGTACTTC
>TRBV19|TRBJ1-2|-|-
CASSPGLDRDGYTF
TGTGCCAGTAGTCCTGGTTTGGACAGAGATGGCTACACCTTC
>TRBV19|TRBJ1-1|-|-
CASSLRENTEAFF
TGTGCCAGTAGTCTCAGGGAGAACACTGAAGCTTTCTTT
>TRBV5-8|TRBJ2-1|-|-
CASTLVGNEQFF
TGTGCCAGCACCTTGGTGGGGAATGAGCAGTTCTTC
>TRBV4-2|TRBJ1-1|-|-
CASTGVRTEAFF
TGTGCCAGCACCGGGGTTCGAACTGAAGCTTTCTTT
>TRBV25-1|TRBJ1-1|-|-
CASSEYPGPNTEAFF
TGTGCCAGCAGTGAATACCCCGGACCAAACACTGAAGCTTTCTTT
>TRBV7-8|TRBJ2-3|-|once
CASSLAWRRFTDTQYF
TGTGCCAGCAGCTTAGCTTGGCGGAGGTTCACAGATACGCAGTATTTT
>TRBV7-9|TRBJ2-5|-|few
CASSSDQLTQYF
TGTGCCAGCAGCTCCGATCAACTGACCCAGTACTTC
>TRBV28|TRBJ1-4|-|-
CASSLSSNEKLFF
TGTGCCAGCAGTTTGTCCAGTAATGAAAAACTGTTTTTT
>TRBV14|TRBJ2-5|-|-
CASSHYRGSGETQYF
TGTGCCAGCAGCCATTATCGAGGAAGCGGGGAGACCCAGTACTTC